The text below deals with one T cell receptor beta chain. This specimen comes from a study of blood T cell repertoires in COVID-19. Study in general: T cells, B-cell-depleted T cells, or PBMCs provided the cDNA or gDNA that served as material.

Study processing details: Amplification of reference gene primers was used by the study to estimate nucleated cell counts. The assay was immunoSEQ multiplex PCR, and TCRdb's table has in-frame clones only and misses some. V and J calls and clone size are those listed in that table; D and trimming were worked out from the DNA. The data show 23,000 or so clones, roughly 85% seen once. Germline V gene data show CDR1 as SEHNR and CDR2 as FQNEAQ (reference sequence). This CDR3 spans 16 amino acids. V lost 5 bases, J lost 5 bases, and 7 bases stayed unmatched. Sequences were obtained from peripheral blood. This TCR derives from a human donor in a cohort sampled during active COVID-19. The V call is TRBV7-9, the J call TRBJ2-1; 12 bases align to TRBD2. As DNA, the CDR3 is TGTGCCAGCAGCCCACTAGCGGGGGGCAACAACAATGAGCAGTTCTTC. This codes for CASSPLAGGNNNEQFF.